The present entry profiles one T cell receptor beta chain with its context. The CDR3 extends over 14 amino acids. V lost 2 bases to trimming and J lost 8 bases, with 13 bases between them. Germline values: CDR1 SGHTA, CDR2 FQGNSA. The authors prepared the TCRbeta library with unique molecular identifiers. TCRdb analysed the PCR reads with MiXCR anew, one entry per CDR3 protein. There are almost 400,000 distinct CDR3 sequences in the sample; about a fifth occur only once, and around 3.9% lies in the top ten. These data belong to a study of T-cell reconstitution after alpha-beta-depleted transplantation in children.

The source was PBMCs from the stem cell graft donor, collected from the stem cell graft. This TCR derives from a human donor who donated a stem cell graft to a child with acute myeloid leukemia. The rearrangement links TRBV7-2 to TRBJ2-1; D uncertain. The CDR3 reads CASSLPGRAYEQFF. CDR3 DNA sequence: TGTGCCAGCAGCTTACCCGGTCGGGCTTATGAGCAGTTCTTC.